This T cell receptor (beta chain) was obtained from a study of blood T cells in healthy people across ages. Study-level points and caveats: Naive CD4+ cell counts and diversity both ran higher in long-lived than in aged donors.

As regards this clonotype: Its target is not known.

Alongside a J-beta primer mix, a sample-barcoded 5' primer served in a second PCR lasting about 7 to 11 cycles. TCRdb itself ran the 5' RACE reads through MiXCR, one entry per CDR3 protein. Altogether over 950,000 distinct CDR3 sequences are present, just over 50% being singletons, with the ten largest covering around 21%. Material for sequencing was blood. This TCR was recovered from a woman aged 55-75 years in good health.

The CDR3 protein is CASSYMASYEQYF. The DNA for the CDR3 is TGTGCCAGCAGTTACATGGCTAGCTACGAGCAGTACTTC. The chain is built from TRBV6-5 and TRBJ2-7; D remains ambiguous. Germline lookup yields CDR1 MNHEY and CDR2 SVGAGI. Trimming left V 2 bases short and J 3 bases short, with 8 bases between. The CDR3 loop spans 13 amino acids.